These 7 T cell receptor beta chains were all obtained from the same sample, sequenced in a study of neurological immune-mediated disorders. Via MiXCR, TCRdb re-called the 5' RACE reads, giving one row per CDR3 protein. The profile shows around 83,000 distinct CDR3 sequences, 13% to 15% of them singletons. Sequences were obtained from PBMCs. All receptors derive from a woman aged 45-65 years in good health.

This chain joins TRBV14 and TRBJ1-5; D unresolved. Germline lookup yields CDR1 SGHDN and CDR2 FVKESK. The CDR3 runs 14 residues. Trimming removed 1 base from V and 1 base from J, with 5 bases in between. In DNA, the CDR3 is TGTGCCAGCAGCCAAGGTGGAAGCAATCAGCCCCAGCATTTT. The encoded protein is CASSQGGSNQPQHF. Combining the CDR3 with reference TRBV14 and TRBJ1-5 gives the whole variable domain EAGVTQFPSHSVIEKGQTVTLRCDPISGHDNLYWYRRVMGKEIKFLLHFVKESKQDESGMPNNRFLAERTGGTYSTLKVQPAELEDSGVYFCASSQGGSNQPQHFGDGTRLSIL.

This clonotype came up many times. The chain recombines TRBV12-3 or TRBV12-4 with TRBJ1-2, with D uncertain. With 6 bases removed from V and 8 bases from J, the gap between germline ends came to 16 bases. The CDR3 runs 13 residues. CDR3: CASSPTPVGGYTF. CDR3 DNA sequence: TGTGCCAGCAGCCCTACCCCAGTGGGCGGCTACACCTTC.

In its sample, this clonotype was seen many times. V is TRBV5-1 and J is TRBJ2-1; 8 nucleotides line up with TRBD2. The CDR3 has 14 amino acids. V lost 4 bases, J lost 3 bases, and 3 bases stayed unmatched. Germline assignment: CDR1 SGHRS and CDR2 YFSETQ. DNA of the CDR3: TGCGCCAGCAGCCGGCGGGAGGACTACAATGAGCAGTTCTTC. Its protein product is CASSRREDYNEQFF.

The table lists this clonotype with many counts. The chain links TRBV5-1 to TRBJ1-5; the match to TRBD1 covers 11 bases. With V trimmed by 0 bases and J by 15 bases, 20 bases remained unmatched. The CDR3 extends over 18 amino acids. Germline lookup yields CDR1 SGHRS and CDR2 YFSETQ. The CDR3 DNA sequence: TGCGCCAGCAGCTTGGGAGGTGGCGGACAGGGGGCCGTTTACCCTTTGCATTTT. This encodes CASSLGGGGQGAVYPLHF.

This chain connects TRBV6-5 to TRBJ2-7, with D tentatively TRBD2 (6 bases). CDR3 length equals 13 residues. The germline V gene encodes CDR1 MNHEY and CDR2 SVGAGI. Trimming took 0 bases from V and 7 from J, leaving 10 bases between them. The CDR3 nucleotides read TGTGCCAGCAGTTACTCGATCGCGGGGGAGCAGTACTTC. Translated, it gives CASSYSIAGEQYF.

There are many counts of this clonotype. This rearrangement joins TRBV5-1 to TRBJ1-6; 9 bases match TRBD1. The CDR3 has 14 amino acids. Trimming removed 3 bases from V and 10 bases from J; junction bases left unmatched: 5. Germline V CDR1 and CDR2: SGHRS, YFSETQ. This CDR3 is CASSSGTGNSPLHF. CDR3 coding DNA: TGCGCCAGCAGCTCAGGGACAGGGAACTCACCCCTCCACTTT. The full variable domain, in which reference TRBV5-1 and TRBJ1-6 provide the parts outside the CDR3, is KAGVTQTPRYLIKTRGQQVTLSCSPISGHRSVSWYQQTPGQGLQFLFEYFSETQRNKGNFPGRFSGRQFSNSRSEMNVSTLELGDSALYLCASSSGTGNSPLHFGNGTRLTVT.

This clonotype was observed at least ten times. Here the CDR3 reads CASSQPLLAGGGRETQYF. CDR3 nucleotides: TGTGCCAGCAGCCAACCCTTACTAGCGGGAGGGGGTAGAGAGACCCAGTACTTC. The chain has TRBV3-1 and TRBJ2-5; 13 bases line up with TRBD2. Germline V CDR1 and CDR2: LGHDT, YNNKEL (reference sequence). Unmatched junction bases numbered 10, after V lost 2 bases and J lost 4 bases. This CDR3 is 18 amino acids long.